What follows are 25 T cell receptor beta chains derived from one specimen sequenced in a study of blood T cell repertoires in COVID-19 (dated by TCRdb to 2019 to 2021). The library was made by the immunoSEQ multiplex PCR assay. This is the immuneACCESS table as TCRdb keeps it, with only in-frame sequences that have V and J called. A part of the clones is gone; compared with another copy, unresolved V genes explain less than half, and the rest is unexplained. For this sample there are 150,000 to 200,000 clones; roughly 82% appear just once. The top ten clonotypes cover roughly 5% of the sample. The specimen was PBMCs or T cells enriched from blood (not recorded which). These receptors all come from a woman aged 55-75 years with acute COVID-19.

The rearrangement uses TRBV7-2 and TRBJ2-2, with D perhaps TRBD2 (6 bases). The V gene lost 1 base and the J gene lost 4 bases, with 10 bases spanning the gap. Germline lookup yields CDR1 SGHTA and CDR2 FQGNSA. This CDR3 has 15 residues. Here the CDR3 reads CASSLVWGGTGELFF. DNA for the CDR3: TGTGCCAGCAGCTTAGTGTGGGGAGGCACCGGGGAGCTGTTTTTT.

The chain employs TRBV6-5 and TRBJ2-1; D is possibly TRBD2 (5 bases). V gave up 8 bases and J gave up 9 bases, with 20 bases separating them. The V gene's germline CDR1 is MNHEY and CDR2 SVGAGI. The CDR3 contains 14 residues. This CDR3 reads CASPYKLGSSEQFF. The CDR3 DNA follows: TGTGCCAGCCCGTATAAGTTGGGGAGTAGTGAGCAGTTCTTC.

The chain carries TRBV27 and TRBJ1-2; D is perhaps TRBD1 (5 bases). The V gene's germline CDR1 is MNHEY and CDR2 SMNVEV (reference sequence). V shed 2 bases and J shed 1 base, with 11 bases lying between them. The CDR3 runs to 15 residues. The CDR3 nucleotides are TGTGCCAGCAGTTTAGTTGCGGGGGTTAACTATGGCTACACCTTC. The encoded protein is CASSLVAGVNYGYTF.

The V gene is TRBV28, the J gene TRBJ2-1, with D perhaps matching TRBD2 (7 bases). The CDR3 runs to 15 residues. Germline loops: CDR1 MDHEN, CDR2 SYDVKM. Trimming took off 5 bases at V and 7 bases at J, with 18 bases between the two ends. The CDR3 region has the DNA TGTGCCAGCAGTATAAGCCGAGGGGGGGCGAATGAGCAGTTCTTC. It codes for CASSISRGGANEQFF.

This clone was found once. This chain joins TRBV4-2 and TRBJ2-3; 10 positions agree with TRBD2. From germline, CDR1 is LGHNA and CDR2 YNFKEQ. The CDR3 is 18 amino acids. Trimming cost V 4 bases and J 1 base; bases outside gene matches: 11. In nucleotides, the CDR3 is TGTGCCAGCAGCCGGGCTAGCGGGAGAACTGGAGGCACAGATACGCAGTATTTT. Translating it yields CASSRASGRTGGTDTQYF.

V is TRBV2 and J is TRBJ2-5, with 13 bases matching TRBD2. The CDR3 sequence is 15 residues long. V lost 7 bases, J lost 4 bases, and 6 bases stayed unmatched. Germline CDR1 reads SNHLY; CDR2 reads FYNNEI. CDR3 nucleotides: TGTGCCAGCATCGCGGGACTAGCGGGACCAGAGACCCAGTACTTC. Amino acid sequence: CASIAGLAGPETQYF.

This clone has only one observation. The chain is built from TRBV5-6 and TRBJ2-1, with D hard to call. The CDR3 sequence is 14 residues long. Germline V CDR1 and CDR2: SGHDT, YYEEEE. Trimming removed 2 bases from V and 2 bases from J, with 8 bases in between. The CDR3 here is CASSFSSAYNEQFF. The CDR3 DNA sequence: TGTGCCAGCAGCTTTTCGAGTGCCTACAATGAGCAGTTCTTC.

The rearrangement uses TRBV6-5 and TRBJ2-7; D ambiguous. Germline CDR1 is MNHEY and CDR2 is SVGAGI. The CDR3 loop spans 15 amino acids. The V and J ends lost 4 bases and 6 bases respectively, with 19 bases between them. DNA for the CDR3: TGTGCCAGCAGTTCCACCGCGGTCGCGCCCTCCGAGCAGTACTTC. Translation: CASSSTAVAPSEQYF.

The V and J genes are TRBV19 and TRBJ1-1; D perhaps matches TRBD1 (6 bases). Trimming shortened V by 3 bases and J by 4 bases, and 18 bases separated the two germline ends. Germline CDR1 is LNHDA and CDR2 is SQIVND (reference sequence). The CDR3 totals 16 residues. Written as DNA, the CDR3 is TGTGCCAGTAGTATGGGACGACAGGCCCGGACCACTGAAGCTTTCTTT. Amino acids: CASSMGRQARTTEAFF. Complete variable domain (other parts from reference TRBV19 and TRBJ1-1): DGGITQSPKYLFRKEGQNVTLSCEQNLNHDAMYWYRQDPGQGLRLIYYSQIVNDFQKGDIAEGYSVSREKKESFPLTVTSAQKNPTAFYLCASSMGRQARTTEAFFGQGTRLTVV.

The chain couples TRBV12-3 or TRBV12-4 to TRBJ1-5; D gene unclear. Trimming took off 1 base at V and 7 bases at J, with 8 bases between the two ends. This CDR3 contains 13 residues. The CDR3 reads CASSLGFGQPQHF. In DNA, the CDR3 is TGTGCCAGCAGTTTAGGATTCGGGCAGCCCCAGCATTTT.

The chain links TRBV16 to TRBJ1-5, with a tentative D call TRBD1 (5 bases). The V and J ends lost 0 bases and 0 bases respectively, with 9 bases between them. Germline loops: CDR1 KGHSY, CDR2 FQNENV. The CDR3 has 16 amino acids. The CDR3 reads CASSQSRQYSNQPQHF. The CDR3 nucleotides read TGTGCCAGCAGCCAATCGAGACAGTATAGCAATCAGCCCCAGCATTTT.

CDR3 sequence: CASSLSSTRGDTQYF. The CDR3 DNA is TGCGCCAGCAGCTTGTCTAGCACCCGCGGGGATACGCAGTATTTT. The genes are TRBV5-1 and TRBJ2-3; tentative D call: TRBD2 (5 bases). The germline CDR1 and CDR2 sequences are SGHRS and YFSETQ. Trimming left V 1 base short and J 6 bases short, with 15 bases between. The CDR3 runs 15 residues.

This chain connects TRBV7-2 to TRBJ2-2; 8 positions agree with TRBD2. CDR1 is SGHTA, CDR2 FQGNSA, per germline. The CDR3 runs 15 residues. V gave up 0 bases and J gave up 7 bases; unmatched junction bases: 4. In DNA, the CDR3 is TGTGCCAGCAGCTTAGCCGCGGGGGGTAGCGGGGAGCTGTTTTTT. Translating it yields CASSLAAGGSGELFF.

The chain has TRBV7-2 and TRBJ2-7; D is possibly TRBD1 (7 bases). Trimming shortened V by 5 bases and J by 7 bases, and 18 bases separated the two germline ends. Per germline, CDR1 SGHTA and CDR2 FQGNSA. The CDR3 loop spans 14 amino acids. The CDR3 loop is CASSPAGQSREQYF. CDR3 in DNA: TGTGCCAGCAGCCCGGCGGGACAGTCCCGGGAGCAGTACTTC.

The J gene is TRBJ1-5, the V gene TRBV21-1. TRBV21-1 is noted as a pseudogene. The CDR3 loop spans 14 amino acids. CDR3 protein: CASSPREFWQPQHF. The CDR3 DNA is TGTGCCAGCAGCCCTAGGGAGTTTTGGCAGCCCCAGCATTTT.

The chain recombines TRBV27 with TRBJ1-5, with D perhaps TRBD1 (6 bases). The V gene's germline CDR1 is MNHEY and CDR2 SMNVEV (reference sequence). The CDR3 totals 14 residues. V was pared by 5 bases and J by 6 bases, with 14 bases between. In DNA form, the CDR3 reads TGTGCCAGCAGTCGGAGGGGGGGCGGTCAGCCCCAGCATTTT. Residues: CASSRRGGGQPQHF.

The rearrangement joins TRBV7-9 to TRBJ1-2; possibly TRBD1 for D (6 bases). This CDR3 spans 13 amino acids. Trimming took off 5 bases at V and 2 bases at J, with 9 bases between the two ends. Germline V lookup: CDR1 SEHNR, CDR2 FQNEAQ (reference sequence). CDR3 bases: TGTGCCAGCAGCCGAACAGGGAACTATGGCTACACCTTC. It codes for CASSRTGNYGYTF. Drawing the rest from reference TRBV7-9 and TRBJ1-2, the complete variable domain is DTGVSQNPRHKITKRGQNVTFRCDPISEHNRLYWYRQTLGQGPEFLTYFQNEAQLEKSRLLSDRFSAERPKGSFSTLEIQRTEQGDSAMYLCASSRTGNYGYTFGSGTRLTVV.

J is TRBJ2-7 and V is TRBV5-6, with 7 bases matching TRBD2. The trim removed 4 bases at V and 6 bases at J, leaving 1 base unmatched. This CDR3 is built from 11 residues. In germline, CDR1 is SGHDT, CDR2 YYEEEE. The DNA for the CDR3 is TGTGCCAGCAGCAGGACTAGCGAGCAGTACGTC. Translating gives CASSRTSEQYV.

This chain uses TRBV11-2 with TRBJ1-2; D is ambiguous. Germline V lookup: CDR1 SGHAT, CDR2 FQNNGV. CDR3 length: 14 residues. V shed 7 bases and J shed 3 bases, with 15 bases lying between them. CDR3 coding DNA: TGTGCCAGCACTAAACCCACAGCAGACTATGGCTACACCTTC. Encoded protein: CASTKPTADYGYTF.

The chain carries TRBV30 and TRBJ2-2, with no clear D. V was pared by 0 bases and J by 5 bases, with 10 bases between. Germline V gene sequence: CDR1 GTSNPN, CDR2 SVGIG (reference sequence). The CDR3 sequence is 14 residues long. This CDR3 reads CAWSVSFRTGELFF. The CDR3 bases are TGTGCCTGGAGTGTATCATTTCGGACCGGGGAGCTGTTTTTT. The variable domain in full, with the rest retrieved from reference TRBV30 and TRBJ2-2, is SQTIHQWPATLVQPVGSPLSLECTVEGTSNPNLYWYRQAAGRGLQLLFYSVGIGQISSEVPQNLSASRPQDRQFILSSKKLLLSDSGFYLCAWSVSFRTGELFFGEGSRLTVL.

For the CDR3, the DNA is TGCGCCAGCAGCTTGGATGGCACCCTGGTGAACACTGAAGCTTTCTTT. It yields the protein CASSLDGTLVNTEAFF. The genes are TRBV5-1 and TRBJ1-1; D is uncertain. The CDR3 has 16 amino acids. Germline loops: CDR1 SGHRS, CDR2 YFSETQ. Trimming stripped 0 bases from V and 0 bases from J, with 12 bases between. The complete variable domain, with remaining parts taken from reference TRBV5-1 and TRBJ1-1, reads KAGVTQTPRYLIKTRGQQVTLSCSPISGHRSVSWYQQTPGQGLQFLFEYFSETQRNKGNFPGRFSGRQFSNSRSEMNVSTLELGDSALYLCASSLDGTLVNTEAFFGQGTRLTVV.

The CDR3 region is CASSSYHRGQGEDGYTF. CDR3 nucleotide sequence: TGTGCCAGCAGCTCCTACCACCGGGGACAGGGGGAAGATGGCTACACCTTC. This chain connects TRBV5-6 to TRBJ1-2; TRBD1 aligns across 11 bases. Germline V gene lookup returns CDR1 SGHDT and CDR2 YYEEEE. Germline trimming cut 3 bases from V and 6 bases from J; bases unmatched to any gene: 13. The length of the CDR3 is 17 residues.

The rearrangement links TRBV2 to TRBJ2-1; tentative D call: TRBD2 (5 bases). In germline, CDR1 is SNHLY, CDR2 FYNNEI. The CDR3 runs to 10 residues. The V end was cut by 5 bases, the J end by 10 bases, with 6 bases between. CDR3 in amino acids: CASSWREQFF. Here the CDR3 DNA reads TGTGCCAGCAGTTGGAGGGAGCAGTTCTTC.

The V call is TRBV3-1 (or the pseudogene TRBV3-2), the J call TRBJ2-3, with 8 bases lining up with TRBD1. Trimming removed 6 bases from V and 5 bases from J; junction bases left unmatched: 13. From germline, CDR1 is LGHDT and CDR2 YNNKEL (reference sequence). The CDR3 length is 16 residues. The CDR3: CASRHRGWLGQDTQYF. The DNA for the CDR3 is TGTGCCAGCAGACACAGGGGGTGGCTTGGGCAAGATACGCAGTATTTT.

The CDR3 DNA reads as TGTGCCAGCAGCGTATTAGCGGGAGTCAATGAGCAGTTCTTC. Translating gives CASSVLAGVNEQFF. This sequence joins TRBV9 and TRBJ2-1, with TRBD2 matching over 9 bases. The CDR3 is made up of 14 amino acids. V was pared by 1 base and J by 6 bases, with 2 bases of the junction left unmatched. Germline CDR1 SGDLS, CDR2 YYNGEE.